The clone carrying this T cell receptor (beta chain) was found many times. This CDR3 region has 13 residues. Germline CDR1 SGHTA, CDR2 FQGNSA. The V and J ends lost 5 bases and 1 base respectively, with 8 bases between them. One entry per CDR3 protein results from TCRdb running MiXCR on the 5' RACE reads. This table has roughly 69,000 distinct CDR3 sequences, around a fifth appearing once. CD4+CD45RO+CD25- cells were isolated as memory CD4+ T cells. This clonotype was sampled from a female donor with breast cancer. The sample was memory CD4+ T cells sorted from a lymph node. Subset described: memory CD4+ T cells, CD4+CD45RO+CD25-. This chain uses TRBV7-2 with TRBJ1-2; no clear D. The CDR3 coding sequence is TGTGCCAGCAGCCCTCACATTAACTATGGCTACACCTTC. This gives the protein CASSPHINYGYTF.